The 11 T cell receptor beta chains presented below share a single source sample, sequenced in a study of patients with pleural tuberculosis. Each CDR3 protein is one row after TCRdb ran MiXCR on the reads. The data show around 54,000 distinct CDR3 sequences, with 7.3% seen just once and around 16% held by the top ten. These receptors originate from a human donor with pleural tuberculosis.

This clonotype has at least ten counts. J is TRBJ2-5 and V is TRBV20-1; perhaps TRBD2 as D (6 bases). Germline loops: CDR1 DFQATT, CDR2 SNEGSKA (reference sequence). The V gene lost 6 bases and the J gene lost 5 bases, with 16 bases spanning the gap. CDR3 length: 13 amino acids. The CDR3: CSALAPPVETQYF. DNA for the CDR3: TGCAGTGCACTAGCTCCCCCCGTGGAGACCCAGTACTTC.

This clonotype was observed many times. J is TRBJ2-7 and V is TRBV6-2 or TRBV6-3; the D gene is possibly TRBD1 (6 bases). The CDR3 sequence is 12 residues long. V lost 5 bases, J lost 6 bases, and 11 bases lay in between. Looked up from germline, CDR1 is MNHEY and CDR2 is SVGEGT. CDR3 sequence (DNA): TGTGCCAGCAGTACAGGGATACGCGAGCAGTACGTC. This sequence encodes CASSTGIREQYV.

This clonotype was recorded many times. J is TRBJ1-1 and V is TRBV20-1; the D gene is possibly TRBD1 (5 bases). Germline-derived CDR1 and CDR2 are DFQATT and SNEGSKA (reference sequence). V was trimmed by 2 bases and J by 3 bases, leaving 13 bases between them. This CDR3 has 14 residues. CDR3 sequence reads: CSARRQGEDTEAFF. For the CDR3, the DNA is TGCAGTGCTAGACGCCAGGGCGAGGACACTGAAGCTTTCTTT.

This clonotype was observed many times. This may stem from a read error, because a much larger clone lies one nucleotide away. V usage is TRBV12-3 or TRBV12-4 and J usage is TRBJ2-7; TRBD1 agrees at 12 bases. The CDR3 extends over 16 amino acids. After removal of 6 bases from V and 5 bases from J, the junction contained 11 bases not matched to a gene. The DNA for the CDR3 is TGTGCCAGCAGGGCCCATTGGGGACAGGGGGCTAACGAGCAGTACTTC. It translates to CASRAHWGQGANEQYF.

J is TRBJ2-7 and V is TRBV12-3 or TRBV12-4; TRBD2 matches at 7 bases. The V and J ends lost 9 bases and 2 bases, in that order; junction bases with no gene match: 13. This CDR3 has 15 residues. The CDR3 protein is CASSLSASGTYEQYF. The CDR3, as DNA: TGTGCCAGTAGCCTTTCCGCGAGCGGGACCTACGAGCAGTACTTC.

The rearrangement joins TRBV10-3 to TRBJ2-5; TRBD2 aligns across 10 bases. J gave up 6 bases and V 5 bases, and 6 bases lay outside the gene matches. CDR1 and CDR2 from the germline V gene are ENHRY and SYGVKD. This CDR3 contains 14 residues. The CDR3 loop reads CAISPGLAEQTQYF. The CDR3 DNA follows: TGTGCCATCAGTCCTGGACTAGCGGAACAGACCCAGTACTTC.

This clonotype has at least ten counts. This sequence joins TRBV24-1 and TRBJ1-3; D remains ambiguous. V was clipped by 12 bases and J by 2 bases, with 16 bases between them. CDR1 is KGHDR, CDR2 SFDVKD, per germline. This CDR3 has 14 residues. CDR3 DNA sequence: TGTGCCTCCTCAGACAACCCGCCTGGAAACACCATATATTTT. It encodes CASSDNPPGNTIYF.

There are many counts of this clonotype. This chain joins TRBV5-1 and TRBJ2-3, with TRBD1 as a possible D gene (7 bases). CDR1 is SGHRS, CDR2 YFSETQ, per germline. This CDR3 spans 15 amino acids. Trimming shortened V by 0 bases and J by 3 bases, and 11 bases separated the two germline ends. CDR3 sequence: CASSLARGDTDTQYF. The CDR3 bases are TGCGCCAGCAGCTTGGCCAGGGGGGATACAGATACGCAGTATTTT.

On this clonotype itself: A much larger clone lies one base from this, so it may be a read error. The chain uses TRBV29-1 and TRBJ1-1, with D uncertain. The CDR3 totals 12 residues. Looked up from germline, CDR1 is SQVTM and CDR2 is ANQGSEA. V lost 4 bases and J 4 bases, leaving 10 bases between the germline ends. CDR3 protein: CSVVSESTEAFF. The DNA of the CDR3 is TGCAGCGTTGTTTCGGAGAGCACTGAAGCTTTCTTT.

The rearrangement joins TRBV28 to TRBJ2-3, with 11 positions matching TRBD2. The CDR3 has 16 amino acids. CDR1 is MDHEN and CDR2 is SYDVKM in the germline V gene. V gave up 6 bases and J gave up 0 bases; unmatched junction bases: 5. CDR3 nucleotides: TGTGCCAGCAGATTAACTAGCGGGAGAAGCACAGATACGCAGTATTTT. The encoded protein is CASRLTSGRSTDTQYF.

Ten or more counts support this clonotype. The chain uses TRBV2 and TRBJ2-7, with D possibly being TRBD1 or TRBD2 (5 bases each). The CDR3 contains 15 residues. Germline values: CDR1 SNHLY, CDR2 FYNNEI. The V end lost 9 bases, the J end lost 6 bases, and 24 bases lay between the germline ends. The CDR3 sequence is CASSPGTANRSEQYV. As DNA, the CDR3 is TGTGCCAGTTCCCCCGGGACGGCGAATAGGAGCGAGCAGTACGTC.